A selection of T cell receptor beta chains follows, all from one sample in a study of cytomegalovirus exposure and HLA in healthy donors. The table came from immunoSEQ multiplex PCR; TCRdb's copy has only in-frame clones and leaves some out. The sample records some 150,000 clones, roughly four fifths being singletons. The sample consisted of PBMCs. These receptors were taken from a woman in her twenties or thirties in good health and CMV-seropositive. Both conserved end residues are part of each CDR3. A D gene is named only where the DNA matches it firmly. The size of a clone is reported for some rows only, either as once, few or many, or as a class for expanded clones.

size: NA
J: TRBJ2-3
V: TRBV4-1
D: NA
CDR3: CASSQEKGGGWDTQYF
DNA: TGCGCCAGCAGCCAAGAGAAGGGGGGGGGTTGGGATACGCAGTATTTT

size: NA
J: TRBJ1-1
V: TRBV7-2
D: TRBD1
CDR3: CASSWQTGGWTEAFF
DNA: TGTGCCAGCAGCTGGCAGACAGGGGGCTGGACTGAAGCTTTCTTT

size: NA
J: TRBJ1-6
V: TRBV5-1
D: TRBD1
CDR3: CASSLDRGSPLHF
DNA: TGCGCCAGCAGCTTAGACAGGGGTTCACCCCTCCACTTT

size: few
J: TRBJ1-4
V: TRBV2
D: TRBD1
CDR3: CASRRTGQNEKLFF
DNA: TGTGCCAGCAGAAGGACAGGCCAAAATGAAAAACTGTTTTTT

size: NA
J: TRBJ2-3
V: TRBV27
D: TRBD1
CDR3: CASSGTGRDVDTQYF
DNA: TGTGCCAGCAGCGGGACAGGGAGGGATGTAGATACGCAGTATTTT

size: few
J: TRBJ1-5
V: TRBV7-9
D: NA
CDR3: CASSFGRSNQPQHF
DNA: TGTGCCAGCAGCTTCGGTCGGAGCAATCAGCCCCAGCATTTT

size: NA
J: TRBJ1-2
V: TRBV9
D: NA
CDR3: CASSVAPDGRGGYTF
DNA: TGTGCCAGCAGCGTAGCTCCGGACGGCCGGGGGGGCTACACCTTC

size: NA
J: TRBJ1-2
V: TRBV4-3
D: NA
CDR3: CASSQEGPRRSSRGGYTF
DNA: TGCGCCAGCAGCCAAGAAGGCCCTAGGCGGAGCTCCCGGGGTGGCTACACCTTC

size: NA
J: TRBJ2-2
V: TRBV18
D: TRBD1
CDR3: CASSPGQENTGELFF
DNA: TGTGCCAGCTCACCAGGACAGGAGAACACCGGGGAGCTGTTTTTT

size: NA
J: TRBJ1-1
V: TRBV7-2
D: TRBD1
CDR3: CASSLTGTENTEAFF
DNA: TGTGCCAGCAGCCTCACCGGGACAGAGAACACTGAAGCTTTCTTT

size: once
J: TRBJ2-7
V: TRBV7-2
D: TRBD2
CDR3: CASSPVSSGLSYEQYF
DNA: TGTGCCAGCAGCCCAGTTTCTAGCGGACTCTCCTACGAGCAGTACTTC

size: NA
J: TRBJ2-7
V: TRBV29-1
D: TRBD2
CDR3: CSVLTPLAGGSYEQYF
DNA: TGCAGCGTCCTCACCCCACTAGCGGGGGGATCCTACGAGCAGTACTTC

size: NA
J: TRBJ2-3
V: TRBV5-6
D: TRBD2
CDR3: CASSLVRAGLAGTDTQYF
DNA: TGTGCCAGCAGCTTGGTCAGGGCGGGACTAGCGGGCACAGATACGCAGTATTTT

size: NA
J: TRBJ1-1
V: TRBV9
D: TRBD1
CDR3: CASSVETGGEAFF
DNA: TGTGCCAGCAGCGTAGAAACAGGGGGTGAAGCTTTCTTT

size: NA
J: TRBJ2-2
V: TRBV6-8
D: NA
CDR3: CASITDRNTGELFF
DNA: TGTGCCAGCATCACAGACAGGAACACCGGGGAGCTGTTTTTT

size: NA
J: TRBJ2-7
V: TRBV4-3
D: NA
CDR3: CASSQERQGSHEQYF
DNA: TGCGCCAGCAGCCAAGAAAGGCAGGGGAGCCACGAGCAGTACTTC

size: NA
J: TRBJ2-1
V: TRBV27
D: NA
CDR3: CASSTGVTGSYNEQFF
DNA: TGTGCCAGCAGTACGGGAGTAACTGGGTCCTACAATGAGCAGTTCTTC

size: NA
J: TRBJ2-5
V: TRBV11-3
D: TRBD1
CDR3: CASSSRAETGSLETQYF
DNA: TGTGCCAGCAGCTCGAGGGCTGAGACAGGGTCCCTCGAGACCCAGTACTTC

size: NA
J: TRBJ1-2
V: TRBV6-5
D: NA
CDR3: CASSLYMKNYGYTF
DNA: TGTGCCAGCAGTCTCTATATGAAGAACTATGGCTACACCTTC

size: NA
J: TRBJ2-3
V: TRBV30
D: TRBD1
CDR3: CAWKRGRTDTQYF
DNA: TGTGCCTGGAAGAGGGGGCGAACAGATACGCAGTATTTT

size: NA
J: TRBJ2-1
V: TRBV19
D: TRBD2
CDR3: CASSISWAGTSGRDEQFF
DNA: TGTGCCAGTAGTATCTCGTGGGCGGGAACTAGCGGGAGAGATGAGCAGTTCTTC

size: NA
J: TRBJ2-2
V: TRBV7-8
D: NA
CDR3: CASSSQTRVNTGELFF
DNA: TGTGCCAGCAGCTCGCAGACACGAGTGAATACCGGGGAGCTGTTTTTT

size: NA
J: TRBJ2-3
V: TRBV11-2
D: NA
CDR3: CASSLGSWRDTQYF
DNA: TGTGCCAGCAGCTTAGGATCTTGGAGGGATACGCAGTATTTT

size: NA
J: TRBJ1-5
V: TRBV27
D: NA
CDR3: CASRRGRNQPQHF
DNA: TGTGCCAGCAGAAGGGGGAGAAATCAGCCCCAGCATTTT

size: NA
J: TRBJ2-6
V: TRBV11-2
D: NA
CDR3: CASSLDPGVFSGANVLTF
DNA: TGTGCCAGCAGCTTAGATCCGGGGGTCTTCTCTGGGGCCAACGTCCTGACTTTC

size: NA
J: TRBJ1-2
V: TRBV9
D: TRBD1
CDR3: CASSPNQGTVYGYTF
DNA: TGTGCCAGCAGCCCAAATCAAGGGACAGTCTATGGCTACACCTTC

size: few
J: TRBJ2-5
V: TRBV12-5
D: TRBD1
CDR3: CASGPAGDRDEETQYF
DNA: TGTGCTAGTGGTCCGGCCGGGGACAGGGACGAAGAGACCCAGTACTTC

size: NA
J: TRBJ2-3
V: TRBV7-2
D: TRBD2
CDR3: CASSPTSGGAGTQYF
DNA: TGTGCCAGCAGCCCAACTAGCGGGGGGGCAGGAACGCAGTATTTT

size: once
J: TRBJ2-7
V: TRBV13
D: NA
CDR3: CASSHPGLASYEQYF
DNA: TGTGCCAGCAGCCATCCGGGACTGGCCTCCTACGAGCAGTACTTC

size: NA
J: TRBJ2-1
V: TRBV6-5
D: TRBD1
CDR3: CASSYDRTGNYNEQFF
DNA: TGTGCCAGCAGTTACGATCGGACAGGCAACTACAATGAGCAGTTCTTC

size: NA
J: TRBJ1-6
V: TRBV11-2
D: TRBD1
CDR3: CASSSTGAREVSPLHF
DNA: TGTGCCAGCAGCTCGACAGGGGCCCGGGAGGTTTCACCCCTCCACTTT

size: NA
J: TRBJ1-3
V: TRBV4-3
D: NA
CDR3: CASSQDTGGNTIYF
DNA: TGCGCCAGCAGCCAAGATACCGGTGGAAACACCATATATTTT

size: few
J: TRBJ2-7
V: TRBV10-3
D: TRBD1
CDR3: CAISDGQGADEQYF
DNA: TGTGCCATCAGTGACGGACAGGGGGCCGACGAGCAGTACTTC

size: few
J: TRBJ2-1
V: TRBV27
D: TRBD2
CDR3: CASSLSPSGRAEQFF
DNA: TGTGCCAGCAGTTTGTCCCCTAGCGGGAGGGCTGAGCAGTTCTTC

size: NA
J: TRBJ2-7
V: TRBV27
D: TRBD1
CDR3: CASSLEGTGSYEQYF
DNA: TGTGCCAGCAGTTTAGAAGGGACAGGCTCCTACGAGCAGTACTTC